The present T cell receptor beta chain was sequenced within a study of tumor-infiltrating lymphocytes in primary liver carcinoma. Whole-study results and caveats: Relative to blood, tumors carried a significantly larger fraction of the repertoire in their top 250 clones (p = 0.039). Compared with tumor region pairs, tumor-adjacent and tumor-blood pairs overlapped less.

CDR1 is SGHAT and CDR2 is FQNNGV in the germline V gene. The ends were cut back, 4 bases at V and 3 bases at J, with 12 bases in the middle. This CDR3 is 14 amino acids long. Researchers generated TCR beta cDNA from around 510 ng of total RNA, relying on a constant-region primer. TCR beta libraries came from three nested multiplex PCR rounds using slightly modified ARM-PCR. The opening two PCR rounds, about 11 cycles each, paired TRBV1-TRBV30 forward primers with a C-beta reverse primer. TCRdb reanalysed the multiplex PCR reads using MiXCR and keeps one entry per CDR3 protein. Seen here are 100,000 to 150,000 distinct CDR3 sequences, 64% observed once, and the top ten hold 8.4%. A word on this clonotype: Its matching antigen is unknown.

Both RNA and DNA were isolated together from about 20-30 mg of bulk tissue that had not been sorted. The material sequenced was liver tumor tissue from sampling region 3. Subset of the sample: tumor region T3, left-lateral pole. The chain uses TRBV11-2 and TRBJ2-5; D is unresolved. This TCR came from a woman aged 55 to 70 with primary liver carcinoma and hepatitis B virus infection. CDR3 sequence reads: CASSSVGIKETQYF. The DNA for the CDR3 is TGTGCCAGCAGCTCAGTGGGGATAAAAGAGACCCAGTACTTC.